The following is a TCR beta chain sequence with its context. Only in-frame clones appear in the TCRdb table, and some are missing; sequencing was by immunoSEQ multiplex PCR. The sample records fewer than 500,000 clones, 81% being singletons. The V gene's germline CDR1 is MDHEN and CDR2 SYDVKM. CDR3 length equals 15 residues. Trimming removed 6 bases from V and 3 bases from J; junction bases left unmatched: 10. The sample originates from a study of blood T cell repertoires in COVID-19. The chain has TRBV28 and TRBJ1-1, with 7 nucleotides matching TRBD1. The sequenced sample consisted of peripheral blood. The sequence was collected from a human donor with acute or convalescent COVID-19. The donor label of this sample is uncertain. CDR3 protein: CASSPRQGRHTEAFF. CDR3 in DNA: TGTGCCAGCAGCCCCAGACAGGGCCGACACACTGAAGCTTTCTTT.